The next 30 T cell receptor beta chains were all read from a single sample in a study of blood T cell repertoires in COVID-19. Method: immunoSEQ multiplex PCR; TCRdb's copy keeps in-frame clones and lacks some. The sample records a few hundred thousand clones, 90% to 95% being singletons. Material for sequencing was PBMCs or T cells enriched from blood (not recorded which). These receptors all come from a human donor in a cohort exposed to, infected with or recovered from COVID-19 (not recorded which). The donor label of this sample is uncertain.

This clone is a singleton in its sample. The chain employs TRBV11-2 and TRBJ2-7; weak D call: TRBD2 (5 bases). The CDR3 contains 14 residues. The V gene's germline CDR1 is SGHAT and CDR2 FQNNGV. V dropped 4 bases and J dropped 3 bases, with 13 bases sitting between them. The DNA of the CDR3 is TGTGCCAGCAGCTCCTCCCGAGGGATCTACGAGCAGTACTTC. Amino acid sequence: CASSSSRGIYEQYF.

V gene TRBV27 combines with J gene TRBJ2-7; 7 nucleotides match TRBD1. V lost 5 bases to trimming and J lost 7 bases; unmatched junction nucleotides: 14. The CDR3 covers 15 residues. Germline V gene data show CDR1 as MNHEY and CDR2 as SMNVEV (reference sequence). CDR3 nucleotides: TGTGCCAGCAGTACCCGAAGAACAGACAGGGCGGAGCAGTACTTC. Amino acid sequence: CASSTRRTDRAEQYF.

This clone was observed a few times. V and J are TRBV5-1 and TRBJ1-2, with D possibly being TRBD1 (6 bases). The CDR3 runs to 14 residues. V lost 1 base and J 6 bases, leaving 13 bases between the germline ends. Germline loops: CDR1 SGHRS, CDR2 YFSETQ. The CDR3 protein is CASSLWTVGDGYTF. The CDR3, as DNA: TGCGCCAGCAGCTTGTGGACAGTCGGTGATGGCTACACCTTC.

Ten or more counts support this clone. The chain employs TRBV2 and TRBJ2-3, with 7 bases fitting TRBD2. Germline V gene data show CDR1 as SNHLY and CDR2 as FYNNEI. This CDR3 has 15 amino acids. The V and J ends lost 7 bases and 3 bases, in that order; junction bases with no gene match: 10. The CDR3 DNA sequence: TGTGCCAGCAAGCGGGGCAGCGGGTTAACAGATACGCAGTATTTT. It translates to CASKRGSGLTDTQYF.

The DNA of the CDR3 is TGTGCCAGCAGCTCAATCAGGACAGGGAACACTGAAGCTTTCTTT. This sequence encodes CASSSIRTGNTEAFF. V and J are TRBV11-2 and TRBJ1-1; 7 positions agree with TRBD1. Germline CDR1 SGHAT, CDR2 FQNNGV. This CDR3 comprises 15 residues. The J segment lost 1 base and the V segment lost 4 bases, leaving 6 bases of the junction unmatched.

This chain links TRBV2 with TRBJ2-7; unclear D gene. Deletions cut 7 bases from V and 3 bases from J, with 10 bases between. Germline V lookup: CDR1 SNHLY, CDR2 FYNNEI. The CDR3 is 12 residues long. The CDR3 reads CASMSVVYEQYF. The CDR3 nucleotides read TGTGCCAGCATGAGCGTCGTCTACGAGCAGTACTTC.

This chain uses TRBV7-9 with TRBJ1-3; the match to TRBD1 covers 9 bases. There are 17 residues in the CDR3. Germline-derived CDR1 and CDR2 are SEHNR and FQNEAQ (reference sequence). V shed 5 bases, J shed 4 bases, and the junction held 12 bases outside the gene matches. In DNA form, the CDR3 reads TGTGCCAGCAGCCACAACTACCGGGACAGGGAAGGAAACACCATATATTTT. Translating it yields CASSHNYRDREGNTIYF.

The V gene is TRBV5-1, the J gene TRBJ2-5; 10 bases fit TRBD2. The trim removed 0 bases at V and 2 bases at J, leaving 1 base unmatched. This CDR3 contains 15 residues. CDR1 and CDR2 (germline): SGHRS, YFSETQ. The CDR3 coding sequence is TGCGCCAGCAGCTTGGAACTAGCGGGGCAAGAGACCCAGTACTTC. Translating it yields CASSLELAGQETQYF.

V and J are TRBV7-9 and TRBJ1-1; 9 bases are shared with TRBD1. The V and J ends lost 4 bases and 1 base, in that order; junction bases with no gene match: 4. The CDR3 loop spans 15 amino acids. Germline V CDR1 and CDR2: SEHNR, FQNEAQ (reference sequence). CDR3 sequence (DNA): TGTGCCAGCAGCTCGTCGACAGGGGGGAACACTGAAGCTTTCTTT. Its translation is CASSSSTGGNTEAFF.

The V call is TRBV7-8, the J call TRBJ1-3; TRBD1 matches 10 bases. CDR1 SGHVS and CDR2 FQNEAQ come from the germline V gene. The length of the CDR3 is 17 residues. Trimming at V came to 3 bases and at J to 3 bases, leaving 8 bases not matched to a gene. CDR3 in amino acids: CASSFSGTGDGGNTIYF. For the CDR3, the DNA is TGTGCCAGCAGCTTCTCCGGGACAGGGGATGGTGGAAACACCATATATTTT.

The genes are TRBV14 and TRBJ2-1; 7 positions match TRBD1. Trimming took 3 bases from V and 9 from J; bases not matched to a gene: 8. CDR3 length: 14 residues. CDR1 is SGHDN, CDR2 FVKESK, per germline. CDR3 sequence reads: CASSQVTGASEQFF. The CDR3 DNA follows: TGTGCCAGCAGCCAGGTAACAGGGGCCAGTGAGCAGTTCTTC.

The V gene is TRBV7-2, the J gene TRBJ2-1, with D unresolved. The germline V and J ends were trimmed by 3 bases and 9 bases, with 15 bases remaining between them. Germline V lookup: CDR1 SGHTA, CDR2 FQGNSA. The length of the CDR3 is 14 residues. This CDR3 reads CASSLGPTSSEQFF. The DNA of the CDR3 is TGTGCCAGCAGCTTGGGCCCTACCTCCAGTGAGCAGTTCTTC.

The chain has TRBV19 and TRBJ1-2; D unresolved. V lost 5 bases and J lost 4, with 11 bases in between. This CDR3 is 13 amino acids long. Germline V gene data show CDR1 as LNHDA and CDR2 as SQIVND (reference sequence). The CDR3 DNA reads as TGTGCCAGTAGTCCCCTATCCTCCTATGGCTACACCTTC. Translating gives CASSPLSSYGYTF.

The chain carries TRBV28 and TRBJ2-1; 7 bases align to TRBD1. The trim removed 6 bases at V and 2 bases at J, leaving 4 bases unmatched. CDR1 is MDHEN and CDR2 is SYDVKM in the germline V gene. The CDR3 has 14 residues. The CDR3 protein is CASRPQGAYNEQFF. The CDR3 region has the DNA TGTGCCAGCAGGCCCCAGGGGGCCTACAATGAGCAGTTCTTC.

CDR3: CASSRGVSETQYF. The CDR3, as DNA: TGTGCCAGCAGCCGAGGAGTTTCGGAGACCCAGTACTTC. The rearrangement joins TRBV11-2 to TRBJ2-5; D unclear. The CDR3 totals 13 residues. Germline loops: CDR1 SGHAT, CDR2 FQNNGV. Trimming stripped 5 bases from V and 5 bases from J, with 12 bases between.

V is TRBV6-5 and J is TRBJ2-1; D may be TRBD1 (6 bases). Per germline, CDR1 MNHEY and CDR2 SVGAGI. The CDR3 sequence is 14 residues long. V lost 6 bases and J lost 5, with 14 bases in between. The CDR3 DNA is TGTGCCAGCAGCTTCGACAGGCTAAACAATGAGCAGTTCTTC. It translates to CASSFDRLNNEQFF.

This sequence joins TRBV5-4 and TRBJ1-1; maybe TRBD1 (6 bases). Germline CDR1 reads SGHNT; CDR2 reads YYREEE (reference sequence). The CDR3 covers 15 residues. The germline V and J ends were trimmed by 5 bases and 2 bases, with 16 bases remaining between them. Written as DNA, the CDR3 is TGTGCCAGCAGTTTTATCGGACAGACTAACACTGAAGCTTTCTTT. Protein product: CASSFIGQTNTEAFF.

This chain connects TRBV5-6 to TRBJ1-1, with D perhaps TRBD1 (5 bases). The CDR3 spans 14 residues. From germline, CDR1 is SGHDT and CDR2 YYEEEE. The ends were cut back, 4 bases at V and 2 bases at J, with 12 bases in the middle. CDR3: CASSRRQTNTEAFF. CDR3 sequence (DNA): TGTGCCAGCAGCCGAAGACAGACTAACACTGAAGCTTTCTTT.

This clone appeared a single time. The chain employs TRBV4-1 and TRBJ2-2, with TRBD2 matching 7 bases. The CDR3 loop spans 18 amino acids. Germline loops: CDR1 MGHRA, CDR2 YSYEKL. After removal of 2 bases from V and 3 bases from J, the junction contained 12 bases not matched to a gene. The CDR3 bases are TGCGCCAGCAGCCAATCGGTCTCGAGCGGGGATTACACCGGGGAGCTGTTTTTT. Translating it yields CASSQSVSSGDYTGELFF.

The rearrangement links TRBV2 to TRBJ2-5; no clear D gene. The germline V gene has CDR1 SNHLY and CDR2 FYNNEI. The V gene lost 1 base and the J gene lost 2 bases, with 8 bases spanning the gap. The CDR3 extends over 14 amino acids. The CDR3 nucleotides read TGTGCCAGCAGTGAAGGGCAGATTCAAGAGACCCAGTACTTC. Protein sequence: CASSEGQIQETQYF.

This rearrangement joins TRBV27 to TRBJ2-7; maybe TRBD2 (5 bases). Germline V gene lookup returns CDR1 MNHEY and CDR2 SMNVEV (reference sequence). The V and J ends lost 2 bases and 1 base respectively, with 12 bases between them. The CDR3 spans 15 residues. The CDR3 loop reads CASSLAPDWSYEQYF. In nucleotides, the CDR3 is TGTGCCAGCAGTTTAGCCCCGGACTGGTCCTACGAGCAGTACTTC.

This chain connects TRBV7-6 to TRBJ1-2; TRBD1 agrees at 9 bases. CDR1 is SGHVS and CDR2 is FNYEAQ in the germline V gene. CDR3 length: 15 residues. Trimming at V came to 2 bases and at J to 4 bases, leaving 5 bases not matched to a gene. The CDR3 here is CASSLTGQGPYGYTF. In DNA, the CDR3 is TGTGCCAGCAGCTTAACGGGACAGGGTCCCTATGGCTACACCTTC.

The V gene is TRBV7-8, the J gene TRBJ1-2; 7 bases fit TRBD1. V lost 5 bases, J lost 8 bases, and 5 bases stayed unmatched. Germline CDR1 reads SGHVS; CDR2 reads FQNEAQ. CDR3 length: 12 amino acids. CDR3 sequence: CASSLQGVGYTF. The CDR3 DNA reads TGTGCCAGCAGCCTGCAGGGGGTCGGCTACACCTTC.

The chain recombines TRBV30 with TRBJ1-5, with TRBD1 matching over 7 bases. CDR1 is GTSNPN, CDR2 SVGIG, per germline (reference sequence). The CDR3 runs to 14 residues. The ends lost 1 base at V and 3 bases at J; junction bases unmatched: 3. CDR3 in DNA: TGTGCCTGGAGTGCAGGGACAGCCAATCAGCCCCAGCATTTT. This gives the protein CAWSAGTANQPQHF.

The gene calls are TRBV6-5 and TRBJ1-2; TRBD1 agrees at 9 bases. CDR3 size: 13 residues. V gave up 6 bases and J gave up 8 bases; unmatched junction bases: 7. CDR1 is MNHEY and CDR2 is SVGAGI in the germline V gene. Here the CDR3 reads CASRVRDRDGYTF. CDR3 nucleotide sequence: TGTGCCAGCAGAGTCCGGGACAGGGACGGCTACACCTTC.

The chain links TRBV6-1 to TRBJ1-5; tentatively, D is TRBD1 (5 bases). The germline gives CDR1 MNHNS, CDR2 SASEGT. The CDR3 extends over 15 amino acids. The V gene lost 1 base and the J gene lost 4 bases, with 11 bases spanning the gap. The CDR3 is CASSEGGGYNQPQHF. CDR3 in DNA: TGTGCCAGCAGTGAAGGGGGGGGATATAATCAGCCCCAGCATTTT.

The chain has TRBV2 and TRBJ2-1; no firm D call. V was trimmed by 7 bases and J by 7 bases, leaving 11 bases between them. Germline loops: CDR1 SNHLY, CDR2 FYNNEI. The CDR3 sequence is 12 residues long. The CDR3 bases are TGTGCCAGCAAAGAGGTCGTGAATGAGCAGTTCTTC. Protein sequence: CASKEVVNEQFF.

The chain employs TRBV7-8 and TRBJ1-1; D is possibly TRBD1 (6 bases). The V end lost 5 bases, the J end lost 4 bases, and 14 bases lay between the germline ends. This CDR3 region has 14 residues. Germline CDR1 reads SGHVS; CDR2 reads FQNEAQ. The DNA for the CDR3 is TGTGCCAGCAGCCAGGGGACTGGGAGCACTGAAGCTTTCTTT. Translating gives CASSQGTGSTEAFF.

The CDR3 loop reads CASGPQYEQYF. DNA for the CDR3: TGTGCCAGCGGGCCACAATACGAGCAGTACTTC. The chain couples TRBV28 to TRBJ2-7; D gene uncertain. V gave up 8 bases and J gave up 4 bases, with 9 bases separating them. The germline CDR1 and CDR2 sequences are MDHEN and SYDVKM. There are 11 residues in the CDR3.

The J gene is TRBJ1-6, the V gene TRBV27; possible D gene TRBD1, 5 bases. The germline CDR1 and CDR2 sequences are MNHEY and SMNVEV (reference sequence). Trimming cost V 2 bases and J 7 bases, with 9 bases left between them. This CDR3 is built from 14 residues. The CDR3 is CASSLRGDNSPLHF. CDR3 coding DNA: TGTGCCAGCAGTTTACGGGGGGACAATTCACCCCTCCACTTT.